What follows describes a single TCR beta chain. Its antigen is unknown. TCRdb fed the RT-PCR reads into MiXCR, producing one record per CDR3 protein. The sample lists under 200,000 distinct CDR3 sequences; around 11% were seen once. The CDR3 runs to 13 residues. Between the trimmed V and J ends, which lost 0 bases and 9 bases, there was a span of 11 bases. Germline values: CDR1 MNHEY, CDR2 SVGAGI. The sample comes from a study of response to subunit inactivated influenza vaccine. Study conclusions and caveats: With each seasonal influenza vaccination, the authors suggested, few new T cells are recruited.

The J gene is TRBJ2-5, the V gene TRBV6-5; possible D gene TRBD2, 5 bases. Sequenced here: CD8+ T cells sorted from PBMCs, sampled less than 25 months after vaccination. This TCR derives from a man between 50 and 75 years old who received an inactivated influenza vaccine. CDR3 sequence: CASSYSISGAQYF. The CDR3 DNA is TGTGCCAGCAGTTACTCGATCTCCGGGGCCCAGTACTTC.